This T cell receptor (beta chain) came from a study of blood T cell repertoires in COVID-19 (TCRdb year 2020). About the investigation overall: Collaborator samples came from the United States, Italy and Spain and covered acute and convalescent phases of COVID-19. The prospective study material was composed of cDNA or gDNA derived from T cells, B-cell-depleted T cells, or PBMCs. The dataset comprised deeply sampled blood TCRbeta repertoires from subjects exposed to, actively infected with, or recovered from COVID-19. The repertoires were released in a freely available public database meant as a resource for research on the immune response to SARS-CoV-2. The samples were drawn from the first 160 participants of the ongoing ImmuneRACE study and from 950 to 1,500 subjects provided by 6 global collaborators. Sample metadata almost always included a de-identified subject ID, COVID-19 status, age in years and sex. Where available, HLA class I and class II types were taken from metadata supplied by the sample provider and were not determined by assay-based typing. Broad study findings and their caveats: How much clinical and demographic metadata was included differed by source and by participant, and the metadata was provided uncurated.

The immunoSEQ Assay, a bias-controlled multiplex PCR, was used to amplify TCRbeta CDR3 regions from genomic DNA. The paper's data handling went like this. Within the assay, amplification of reference gene primers was used to estimate how many nucleated cells each sample contained. To quantify the absolute abundance of each unique TCRbeta CDR3 rearrangement, sequence reads were collapsed and filtered. For each sample, productive Simpson clonality was calculated by taking the square root of Simpson's diversity index across productive rearrangements. TCRdb carries this immuneACCESS record with in-frame sequences only. Its versions omit some clonotypes, under half of them owing to an unresolved V gene in the studies checked, with the rest unexplained. V and J calls and clone size are those listed in that table; D and trimming were worked out from the DNA. This sample comprises some 220,000 clones, about 85% of them detected only once. The top ten constitute approximately 5.1% of the sample.

Another Seattle source contributed samples from volunteer blood donors who had recovered from COVID-19. The collaborating institutions used their own protocols to collect whole blood in K2EDTA tubes. For TCRbeta analysis, collaborator samples were shipped as frozen whole blood, as isolated PBMCs, or as DNA extracted from either sample type. In the case of this clone: Its antigen remains undetermined. The input lacks base qualities; no much larger clone sits a single base away.

Counted from cysteine to phenylalanine, this CDR3 has 20 amino acids. Of the read, only the CDR3 DNA is kept; its 60 bases are in frame from base 1. V lost 4 bases and J lost 1 base, and the count of bases not matched to a germline gene is 16. The germline V gene yields SGHTA for CDR1 and FQGTGA for CDR2. The sequence came from a woman aged 55-75 years who had recovered from COVID-19. Specimen: peripheral blood. The sequence is built from TRBV7-3 and TRBJ2-3; 11 middle bases align to TRBD2. For the CDR3, the sequence is CASSSIAGGPYTVGTDTQYF. The sequenced DNA: TGTGCCAGCAGCTCCATAGCGGGGGGGCCGTATACGGTCGGCACAGATACGCAGTATTTT.